This is a list of T cell receptor beta chains from one sample in a study of CXCR3-negative and CXCR3-positive naive CD8 T cells. For each CDR3 protein, TCRdb gives one entry from its re-call of the 5' RACE reads, without DNA. Its table lists roughly 99,000 distinct CDR3 sequences. The specimen was naive CXCR3+ CD8+ T cells from blood. The source is a human donor in good health. Some clones in this sample may be carry-over from other donors' samples. Each CDR3 is given with its conserved first and last residue. The order of the fields is J gene, V gene, CDR3 protein.

TRBJ2-7,TRBV7-8,CASSLPWAGAYEQYF
TRBJ2-7,TRBV20-1,CSARAILAGPSEQYF
TRBJ1-2,TRBV6-5,CASSYKGADYYGYTF
TRBJ2-2,TRBV7-8,CASSPGLTSGRVTGELFF
TRBJ1-1,TRBV19,CASSIGRRGNTEAFF
TRBJ1-2,TRBV9,CASSADSSGKGNYGYTF
TRBJ1-2,TRBV27,CASRDRGLNYGYTF
TRBJ1-1,TRBV7-2,CASSLGEFGGMNTEAFF
TRBJ2-2,TRBV5-1,CASSGNDMAHTGELFF
TRBJ2-1,TRBV29-1,CSGRWYNEQFF
TRBJ2-7,TRBV25-1,CASSEFGREVEQYF
TRBJ1-2,TRBV20-1,CSAPPGQGIFNYGYTF
TRBJ1-1,TRBV3-1,CASSHPGRGMNTEAFF
TRBJ1-6,TRBV5-6,CASNAENSPLHF
TRBJ2-1,TRBV14,CASSQAVKGEQFF
TRBJ1-1,TRBV4-3,CASSQAGNTEAFF
TRBJ2-1,TRBV28,CASNPSSYNEQFF
TRBJ2-2,TRBV6-1,CASSETDLSTGELFF
TRBJ2-1,TRBV4-3,CASSAEGLAGSSYNEQFF
TRBJ2-7,TRBV5-4,CASTPGLSTRAEQYF
TRBJ2-7,TRBV12-3/TRBV12-4,CASSGASQDGRDEQYF
TRBJ2-7,TRBV20-1,CSARDLNAHEQYF
TRBJ2-2,TRBV11-2,CASSLGLSTGELFF
TRBJ2-1,TRBV2,CASCGLDLNEQFF
TRBJ2-2,TRBV7-7,CASSHIPGAGTGELFF
TRBJ2-7,TRBV7-2,CASSLNPGRMSSYEQYF
TRBJ2-7,TRBV29-1,CSVEFPGTRDYEQYF
TRBJ2-5,TRBV30,CAWSFGTGIFVSETQYF
TRBJ2-1,TRBV6-4,CASSKDAQGNEQFF
TRBJ1-1,TRBV7-9,CASSLTGAEAFF
TRBJ2-7,TRBV30,CAWSVTLYEQYF
TRBJ2-7,TRBV2,CASRTLSSGGATYEQYF
TRBJ2-1,TRBV29-1,CSVEAHHRTRLPEQFF
TRBJ1-2,TRBV6-2/TRBV6-3,CASSSLSTGGICGYTF
TRBJ2-5,TRBV5-4,CASSPGTETQYF
TRBJ2-7,TRBV30,CAWRDRGIYEQYF
TRBJ2-7,TRBV6-2/TRBV6-3,CASSLDGVSYEQYF
TRBJ1-1,TRBV25-1,CASVQGRDTEAFF
TRBJ1-2,TRBV29-1,CSVDQQGDGYTF
TRBJ2-7,TRBV29-1,CSVEFRGDEQYF
TRBJ2-1,TRBV4-3,CARAPPAGGEMPNEQFF
TRBJ2-1,TRBV6-2/TRBV6-3,CASSYSKRGGYNEQFF
TRBJ2-1,TRBV19,CASSISGISYNEQFF
TRBJ2-6,TRBV5-1,CASSLEGAQGFSGANVLTF
TRBJ1-2,TRBV7-3,CASSSGLSGYTF
TRBJ2-4,TRBV29-1,CSVFHNLHGAKNIQYF